The sample holds one count of the clone carrying this T cell receptor beta chain. Under the authors' procedure: Estimated nucleated cell counts came from reference gene primer amplification. This table comes from immunoSEQ multiplex PCR, and its TCRdb copy is limited to in-frame clones, with some not included. The DNA was the basis for D and trimming; V, J and clone size are from that table. Here the sample spans fewer than 120,000 clones, 76% being singletons. V shed 6 bases and J shed 0 bases, with 9 bases lying between them. The CDR3 covers 13 residues. Per the germline V gene, CDR1 is LNHDA and CDR2 is SQIVND (reference sequence). The source of the sample is a study of blood T cell repertoires in COVID-19.

The sequencing sample was made of peripheral blood. The receptor's source is a woman of 80 years or more with acute or convalescent COVID-19. The chain uses TRBV19 and TRBJ2-7; D possibly corresponds to TRBD2 (5 bases). DNA of the CDR3: TGTGCCAGTAGCTGGAGCGGCTCCTACGAGCAGTACTTC. This codes for CASSWSGSYEQYF.